The clone carrying this T cell receptor (beta chain) was seen once. What it binds is unknown. Recipients received nonmyeloablative bone marrow transplants from related graft donors, with transient mixed chimerism. Unstimulated regulatory T cells (CD4+CD25+CD127-), CD4+CD25- non-regulatory cells, CD4 and CD8 cells were FACS-sorted from thawed PBMCs. The record originates from a study of Tregs in tolerant kidney transplant recipients. Study results and caveats: Changing PCR primers prevented nucleotide comparison between some patients' samples. Activated donor B cell expansion appeared to reveal the most relevant donor-specific TCRbeta repertoire. Tolerant patients' donor-specific Tregs expanded beyond overall Tregs, suggesting antigen-driven growth.

The CDR3 runs to 14 residues. V gave up 3 bases and J gave up 4 bases; unmatched junction bases: 4. Germline lookup yields CDR1 SGHRS and CDR2 YFSETQ. Some clones are missing from TCRdb's copy, which holds only in-frame ones; the method was immunoSEQ multiplex PCR. This table holds about 81,000 clones, 90% to 95% found once. The rearrangement joins TRBV5-1 to TRBJ1-1, with 9 bases that match TRBD1. The sequencing used CD4+ T cells from blood (PBMCs), collected 24 months after the transplant. The TCR comes from a human patient who received a combined kidney and bone marrow transplant. Some T cells may arise from the graft donor. CDR3 residues: CASSSGQGSTEAFF. In DNA, the CDR3 is TGCGCCAGCAGCTCAGGACAGGGGTCCACTGAAGCTTTCTTT.